Sequencing of this T cell receptor (beta chain) was carried out in a study of circulating and synovial CD4+ cells in juvenile arthritis. Germline loops: CDR1 SGHDT, CDR2 YYEEEE. CDR3 size: 17 residues. V shed 4 bases and J 1 base; nucleotides not matched to a gene: 8. TCRdb's table, derived via immunoSEQ multiplex PCR, lists solely in-frame clones and lacks some. The table shows about 34,000 clones, with roughly 96% occurring only once. Sequencing was carried out using CD4+ T cells from blood. V is TRBV5-6 and J is TRBJ1-4; 9 nucleotides align to TRBD1. This clonotype originated in a human donor with juvenile idiopathic arthritis. CDR3 in DNA: TGTGCCAGCAGCGCCCCGGGACAGGGTGTAACTAATGAAAAACTGTTTTTT. Translation gives CASSAPGQGVTNEKLFF.